This TCR beta chain was documented in a study of T cells after yellow fever vaccination. Overall study context: Low-cell-number fractions underwent preparation using SMART-Seq v4 Ultra Low Input. Notes on the study in general: Reappearance after the booster was seen for most primary-vaccination clones, at roughly 96% CD4 and 88% CD8.

Trimming took off 9 bases at V and 11 bases at J, with 22 bases between the two ends. The CDR3 spans 13 residues. In TCRdb, the 5' RACE reads were re-called with MiXCR into one record per CDR3 protein. The sample records about 340,000 distinct CDR3 sequences, approximately 13% being singletons. Only a few counts were recorded for this clonotype. The antigen is undetermined. The chain recombines TRBV12-3 or TRBV12-4 with TRBJ1-1, with D unresolved. The TCR was taken from a man between 18 and 35 years old who received the YFV17D yellow fever vaccine. The sample was CD4+ T cells sorted from PBMCs, taken 15 days after the yellow fever booster vaccination. The CDR3 region has the DNA TGTGCCAGTCTTTATCGGGGATCCCAGATGGCTTTCTTT. Its translation: CASLYRGSQMAFF.